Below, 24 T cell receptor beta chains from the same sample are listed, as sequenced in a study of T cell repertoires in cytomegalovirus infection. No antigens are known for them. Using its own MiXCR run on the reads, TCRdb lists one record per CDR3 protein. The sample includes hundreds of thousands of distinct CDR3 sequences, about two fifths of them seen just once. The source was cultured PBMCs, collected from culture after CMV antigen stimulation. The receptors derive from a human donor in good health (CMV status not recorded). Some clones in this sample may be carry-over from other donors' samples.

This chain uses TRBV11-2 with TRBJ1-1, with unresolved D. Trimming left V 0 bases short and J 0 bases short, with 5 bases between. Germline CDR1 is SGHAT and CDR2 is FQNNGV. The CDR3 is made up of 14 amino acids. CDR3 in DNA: TGTGCCAGCAGCTTAGAGTGGTTGAACACTGAAGCTTTCTTT. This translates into CASSLEWLNTEAFF.

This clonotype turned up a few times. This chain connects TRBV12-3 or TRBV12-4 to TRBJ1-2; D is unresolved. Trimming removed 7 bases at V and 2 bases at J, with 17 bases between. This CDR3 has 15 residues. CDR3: CASTQRGLPNYGYTF. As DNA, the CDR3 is TGTGCCAGCACCCAAAGAGGTCTACCGAACTATGGCTACACCTTC.

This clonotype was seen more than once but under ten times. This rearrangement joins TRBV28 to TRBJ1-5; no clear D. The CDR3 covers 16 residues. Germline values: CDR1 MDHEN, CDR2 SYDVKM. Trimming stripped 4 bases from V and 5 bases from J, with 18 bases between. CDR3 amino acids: CASSSPADKEYQPQHF. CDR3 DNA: TGTGCCAGCAGTTCCCCAGCTGACAAGGAATATCAGCCCCAGCATTTT.

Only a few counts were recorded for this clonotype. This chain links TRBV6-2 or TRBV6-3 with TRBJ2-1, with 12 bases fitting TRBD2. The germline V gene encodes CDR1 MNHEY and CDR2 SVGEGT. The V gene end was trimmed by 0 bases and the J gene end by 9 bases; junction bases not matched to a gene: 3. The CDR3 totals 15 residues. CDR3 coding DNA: TGTGCCAGCAGTTACTCTGGACTAGCGGGAACTGAGCAGTTCTTC. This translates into CASSYSGLAGTEQFF.

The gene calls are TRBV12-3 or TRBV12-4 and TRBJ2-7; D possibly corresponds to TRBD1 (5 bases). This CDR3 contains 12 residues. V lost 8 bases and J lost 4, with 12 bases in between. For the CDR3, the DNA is TGTGCCAGCGCCCCAAGGGGTTACGAGCAGTACTTC. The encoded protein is CASAPRGYEQYF.

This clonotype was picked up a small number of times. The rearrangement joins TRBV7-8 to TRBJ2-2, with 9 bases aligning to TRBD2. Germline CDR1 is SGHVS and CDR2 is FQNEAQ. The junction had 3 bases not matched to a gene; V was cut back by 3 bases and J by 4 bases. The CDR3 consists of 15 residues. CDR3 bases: TGTGCCAGCAGCTTTCCAGCGGGGGGCACCGGGGAGCTGTTTTTT. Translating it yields CASSFPAGGTGELFF. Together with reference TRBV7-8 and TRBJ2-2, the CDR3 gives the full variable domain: GAGVSQSPRYKVAKRGQDVALRCDPISGHVSLFWYQQALGQGPEFLTYFQNEAQLDKSGLPSDRFFAERPEGSVSTLKIQRTQQEDSAVYLCASSFPAGGTGELFFGEGSRLTVL.

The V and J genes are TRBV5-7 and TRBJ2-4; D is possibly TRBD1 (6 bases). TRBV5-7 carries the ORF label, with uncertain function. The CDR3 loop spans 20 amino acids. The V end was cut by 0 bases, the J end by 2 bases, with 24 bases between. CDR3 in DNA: TGTGCCAGCAGCTTGGCCGAGGCAGGGGCCGCAAGTGGGCCCAAAAACATTCAGTACTTC. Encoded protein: CASSLAEAGAASGPKNIQYF.

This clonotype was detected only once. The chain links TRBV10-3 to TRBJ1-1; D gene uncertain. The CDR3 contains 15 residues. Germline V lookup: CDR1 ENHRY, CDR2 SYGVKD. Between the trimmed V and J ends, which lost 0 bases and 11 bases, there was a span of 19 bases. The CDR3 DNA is TGTGCCATCAGTGAGTCACGGTTTATCTTGGGAAGGGCTTTCTTT. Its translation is CAISESRFILGRAFF.

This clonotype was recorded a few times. The CDR3 loop reads CASRGGDEKEAFF. The CDR3 DNA sequence: TGTGCCTCCAGGGGAGGGGACGAGAAAGAAGCTTTCTTT. J is TRBJ1-1 and V is TRBV10-3; D might be TRBD1 (6 bases). Between the trimmed V and J ends, which lost 11 bases and 8 bases, there was a span of 21 bases. CDR1 and CDR2 from the germline V gene are ENHRY and SYGVKD. The CDR3 extends over 13 amino acids.

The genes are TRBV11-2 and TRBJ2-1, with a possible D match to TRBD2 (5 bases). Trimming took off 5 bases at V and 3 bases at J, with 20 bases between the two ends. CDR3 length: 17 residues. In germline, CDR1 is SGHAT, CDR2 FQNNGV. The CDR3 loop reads CASSPATQAEIYNEQFF. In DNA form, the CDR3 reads TGTGCCAGCAGCCCAGCGACTCAAGCGGAGATCTACAATGAGCAGTTCTTC.

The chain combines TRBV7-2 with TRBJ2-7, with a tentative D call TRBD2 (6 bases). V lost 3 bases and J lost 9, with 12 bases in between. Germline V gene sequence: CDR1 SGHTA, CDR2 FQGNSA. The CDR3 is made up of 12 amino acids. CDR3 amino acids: CASSLETRLQYF. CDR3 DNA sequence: TGTGCCAGCAGCTTGGAGACTAGGTTGCAGTACTTC.

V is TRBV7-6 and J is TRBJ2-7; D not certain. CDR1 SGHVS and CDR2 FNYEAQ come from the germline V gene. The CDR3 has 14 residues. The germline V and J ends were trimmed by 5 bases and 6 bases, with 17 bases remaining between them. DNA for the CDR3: TGTGCCAGCAGCCGGAGTACTTTAGTCGCCGAGCAGTACTTC. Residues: CASSRSTLVAEQYF.

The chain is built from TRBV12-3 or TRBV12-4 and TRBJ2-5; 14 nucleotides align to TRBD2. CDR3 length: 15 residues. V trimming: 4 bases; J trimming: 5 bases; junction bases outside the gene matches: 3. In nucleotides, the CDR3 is TGTGCCAGCAGTTGGACTAGCGGGAGGAGTGAGACCCAGTACTTC. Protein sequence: CASSWTSGRSETQYF.

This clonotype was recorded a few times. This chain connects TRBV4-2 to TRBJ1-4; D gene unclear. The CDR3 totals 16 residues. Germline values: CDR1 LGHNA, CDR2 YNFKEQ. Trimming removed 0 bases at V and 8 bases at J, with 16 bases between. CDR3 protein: CASSQDYSGRREKLFF. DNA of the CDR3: TGTGCCAGCAGCCAAGATTATTCGGGGAGGCGAGAAAAACTGTTTTTT.

Written as DNA, the CDR3 is TGTGCCAGCAGCCCAGAGGGAGGGGGCAACTATGGCTACACCTTC. As protein: CASSPEGGGNYGYTF. The V gene is TRBV11-2, the J gene TRBJ1-2; 7 bases are a match to TRBD1. CDR3 length: 15 residues. J lost 2 bases, V lost 5 bases, and 8 bases had no gene match. Germline CDR1 and CDR2: SGHAT and FQNNGV.

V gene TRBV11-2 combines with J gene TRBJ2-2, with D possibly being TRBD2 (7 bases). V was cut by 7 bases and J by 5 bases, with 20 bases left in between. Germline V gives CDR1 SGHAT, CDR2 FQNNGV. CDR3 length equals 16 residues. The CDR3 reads CASNPRGGSVTGELFF. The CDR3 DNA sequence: TGTGCCAGCAACCCGAGGGGGGGTTCGGTTACCGGGGAGCTGTTTTTT.

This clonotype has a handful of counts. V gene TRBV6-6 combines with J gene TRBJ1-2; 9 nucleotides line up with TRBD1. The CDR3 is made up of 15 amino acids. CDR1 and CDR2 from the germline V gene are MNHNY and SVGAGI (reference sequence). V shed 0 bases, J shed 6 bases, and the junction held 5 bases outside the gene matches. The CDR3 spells CASSYSPGQGNGYTF. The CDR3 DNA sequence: TGTGCCAGCAGTTACTCGCCGGGACAGGGTAATGGCTACACCTTC.

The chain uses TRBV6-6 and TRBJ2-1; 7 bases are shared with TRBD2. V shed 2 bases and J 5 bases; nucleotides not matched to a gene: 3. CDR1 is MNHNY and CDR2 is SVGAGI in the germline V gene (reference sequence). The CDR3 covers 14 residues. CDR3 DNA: TGTGCCAGCAGTTACGGGACTATGAACAATGAGCAGTTCTTC. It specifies CASSYGTMNNEQFF.

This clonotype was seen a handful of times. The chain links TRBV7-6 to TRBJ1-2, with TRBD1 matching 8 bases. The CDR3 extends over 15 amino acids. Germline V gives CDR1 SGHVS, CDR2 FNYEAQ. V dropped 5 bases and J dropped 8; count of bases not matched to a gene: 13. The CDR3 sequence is CASSLRPGQVGGYTF. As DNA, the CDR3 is TGTGCCAGCAGCCTTCGTCCGGGACAGGTCGGCGGCTACACCTTC.

The CDR3 spells CASSYGRVTPNQPQHF. CDR3 nucleotide sequence: TGTGCCAGCAGTTATGGCAGGGTTACTCCGAATCAGCCCCAGCATTTT. The rearrangement uses TRBV6-2 or TRBV6-3 and TRBJ1-5; D might be TRBD1 (5 bases). V lost 3 bases, J lost 4 bases, and 16 bases lay in between. This CDR3 has 16 residues. The germline CDR1 and CDR2 sequences are MNHEY and SVGEGT.

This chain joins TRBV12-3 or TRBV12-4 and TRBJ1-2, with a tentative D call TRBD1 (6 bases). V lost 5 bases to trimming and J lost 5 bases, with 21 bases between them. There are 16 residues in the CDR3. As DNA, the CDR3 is TGTGCCAGCAGTCAATATGGGGACAAGAAATTATATGGCTACACCTTC. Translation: CASSQYGDKKLYGYTF.

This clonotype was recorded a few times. CDR3 bases: TGCGCCAGCAGCCAAGATACCAGGGGGAACACTGAAGCTTTCTTT. It codes for CASSQDTRGNTEAFF. The chain has TRBV4-1 and TRBJ1-1; tentatively, D is TRBD1 (6 bases). The CDR3 extends over 15 amino acids. The V and J ends lost 0 bases and 1 base respectively, with 9 bases between them. In germline, CDR1 is MGHRA, CDR2 YSYEKL.

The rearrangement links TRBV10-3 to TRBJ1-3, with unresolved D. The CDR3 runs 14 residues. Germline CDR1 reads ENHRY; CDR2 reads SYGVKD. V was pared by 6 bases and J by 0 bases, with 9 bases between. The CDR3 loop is CAIRDKSSGNTIYF. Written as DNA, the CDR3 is TGTGCCATCAGAGATAAAAGCTCTGGAAACACCATATATTTT.

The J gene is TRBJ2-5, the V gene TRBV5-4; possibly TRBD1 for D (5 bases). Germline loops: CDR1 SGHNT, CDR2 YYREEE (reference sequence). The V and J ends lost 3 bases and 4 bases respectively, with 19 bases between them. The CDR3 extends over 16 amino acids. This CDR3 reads CASSSKASVGRETQYF. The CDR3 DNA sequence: TGTGCCAGCAGCTCAAAGGCCTCGGTGGGGCGAGAGACCCAGTACTTC.